These T cell receptor beta chains were read from a single sample in a study of T cell changes during pregnancy in multiple sclerosis. Using immunoSEQ multiplex PCR, the repertoire was profiled, and TCRdb retains in-frame clones only, with some absent. The table records 35,000 to 50,000 clones, about nine tenths of them present only once. Sample: CD4+ T cells from peripheral blood mononuclear cells, taken in the second trimester of pregnancy. The receptors originated from a female donor with multiple sclerosis, enrolled in a pregnancy study. The CDR3 runs from the conserved cysteine through the conserved F or W. A D gene is named only where the DNA matches it firmly. Size values are once, few and many counts, or a class for expanded clones, and some rows have none.

D,J,size,V,DNA,CDR3
-,TRBJ2-1,-,TRBV6-1,TGTGCCAGCAGTGAACTAGCGCGGAGCTCCTACAATGAGCAGTTCTTC,CASSELARSSYNEQFF
TRBD2,TRBJ2-1,-,TRBV7-3,TGTGCCAGCAGCTTATTGCCGGGACTAGCGGGAGGCGCGAGCAATGAGCAGTTCTTC,CASSLLPGLAGGASNEQFF
-,TRBJ2-3,-,TRBV7-3,TGTGCCAGCAGCCTACAGGGCGGCACAGATACGCAGTATTTT,CASSLQGGTDTQYF
TRBD2,TRBJ2-7,-,TRBV28,TGTGCCAGCAGTGGTATTTTGACTAGCTCCGAGCAGTACTTC,CASSGILTSSEQYF
TRBD1,TRBJ1-1,many,TRBV6-6,TGTGCCAGCAGTGACAGGGGGAACACTGAAGCTTTCTTT,CASSDRGNTEAFF
-,TRBJ2-3,-,TRBV11-3,TGTGCCAGCAGCCCAGGGAAACGTGTGGAAGATACGCAGTATTTT,CASSPGKRVEDTQYF
TRBD1,TRBJ1-5,-,TRBV15,TGTGCCACCAGCAGAGATCCAGGGGGCACTCAGCCCCAGCATTTT,CATSRDPGGTQPQHF
TRBD2,TRBJ2-7,-,TRBV7-2,TGTGCCAGCAGCAAACTAGCGAGCACCTACGAGCAGTACTTC,CASSKLASTYEQYF
TRBD2,TRBJ2-1,-,TRBV19,TGTGCCAGTAGTGGACTAGCGGTGGGGAATGAGCAGTTCTTC,CASSGLAVGNEQFF
-,TRBJ2-5,-,TRBV20-1,TGCAGTGCTAGTAACCAAGAGACCCAGTACTTC,CSASNQETQYF
TRBD2,TRBJ2-7,-,TRBV7-2,TGTGCCAGCAGCCACCAGGGGAGGGAGGCGGGAGGAACCTACGAGCAGTACTTC,CASSHQGREAGGTYEQYF
TRBD1,TRBJ1-1,-,TRBV4-3,TGCGCCAGCACGGGACAGGGACTTGGGGACACTGAAGCTTTCTTT,CASTGQGLGDTEAFF
-,TRBJ2-1,-,TRBV19,TGTGCCAGTACTACGGACGGGAGAGTGCGGTACAATGAGCAGTTCTTC,CASTTDGRVRYNEQFF
TRBD2,TRBJ2-1,-,TRBV11-1,TGTGCCAGCAGCTTAGGAAGGGGCGGGAGTTTCCTCAATGAGCAGTTCTTC,CASSLGRGGSFLNEQFF
TRBD2,TRBJ2-1,once,TRBV9,TGTGCCAGCAGCGCGGAACTAGCGGGAACCCATGAGCAGTTCTTC,CASSAELAGTHEQFF
TRBD2,TRBJ2-3,-,TRBV11-3,TGTGCCAGCAGCCGAGGACTAGCGGCTAGCACAGATACGCAGTATTTT,CASSRGLAASTDTQYF
TRBD2,TRBJ2-5,-,TRBV28,TGTGCCAGCACCTCGACTAGCGGGAGACAGCAAGAGACCCAGTACTTC,CASTSTSGRQQETQYF
TRBD1,TRBJ1-2,-,TRBV28,TGTGCCAGCAGTTCCCCGGGACAGGGTGACTATGGCTACACCTTC,CASSSPGQGDYGYTF
TRBD2,TRBJ2-1,-,TRBV19,TGTGCCAGTAGTATAGAGGGCGGGAGACTTTACAATGAGCAGTTCTTC,CASSIEGGRLYNEQFF
-,TRBJ2-3,-,TRBV27,TGTGCCAGCAGCCGTATTACAGGGCGCACAGATACGCAGTATTTT,CASSRITGRTDTQYF